These 30 T cell receptor beta chains were all obtained from the same sample, sequenced in a study of T cell responses to AZD1222 COVID-19 vaccine. The protocol was immunoSEQ multiplex PCR, while the TCRdb copy is restricted to in-frame clones and leaves out a portion. The data show about 59,000 clones, 84% seen once. The material sequenced was peripheral blood, taken on day 0 of AZD1222 vaccination. All receptors derive from an adult in good health.

The CDR3 DNA reads as TGTGCCAGCAGTGATGCGAGGCGAAATTCACCCCTCCACTTT. This sequence encodes CASSDARRNSPLHF. This chain uses TRBV25-1 with TRBJ1-6, with D unresolved. Germline CDR1 is MGHDK and CDR2 is SYGVNS. The CDR3 sequence is 14 residues long. Between the trimmed V and J ends, which lost 3 bases and 7 bases, there was a span of 10 bases.

The rearrangement links TRBV24-1 to TRBJ2-7; no clear D gene. CDR3 length: 15 amino acids. Trimming shortened V by 2 bases and J by 0 bases, and 10 bases separated the two germline ends. The germline V gene has CDR1 KGHDR and CDR2 SFDVKD. The CDR3 DNA sequence: TGTGCCACCAGTGATTGGAAAGGGCCCTCCTACGAGCAGTACTTC. This sequence encodes CATSDWKGPSYEQYF.

In this sample, this clone turned up once. The V gene is TRBV6-5, the J gene TRBJ2-7, with 10 bases identical to TRBD1. Germline V gene lookup returns CDR1 MNHEY and CDR2 SVGAGI. With V trimmed by 4 bases and J by 3 bases, 6 bases remained unmatched. The CDR3 extends over 15 amino acids. CDR3 bases: TGTGCCAGCAGTTCGTTGACAGGGGGCGGCTACGAGCAGTACTTC. It encodes CASSSLTGGGYEQYF.

The V and J genes are TRBV5-1 and TRBJ2-7, with TRBD1 identical over 9 bases. This CDR3 spans 14 amino acids. Germline V gives CDR1 SGHRS, CDR2 YFSETQ. Unmatched junction bases numbered 3, after V lost 3 bases and J lost 2 bases. The CDR3 here is CASSSGQGTYEQYF. In DNA, the CDR3 is TGCGCCAGCAGCTCTGGACAGGGGACCTACGAGCAGTACTTC.

J is TRBJ2-5 and V is TRBV7-9, with TRBD1 matching over 8 bases. V dropped 5 bases and J dropped 4; count of bases not matched to a gene: 6. The germline gives CDR1 SEHNR, CDR2 FQNEAQ (reference sequence). This CDR3 comprises 14 residues. CDR3 sequence: CASSLGQGLETQYF. The CDR3 bases are TGTGCCAGCAGCCTCGGACAGGGCCTAGAGACCCAGTACTTC.

The chain has TRBV6-5 and TRBJ1-2; 11 nucleotides line up with TRBD1. The CDR3 has 15 amino acids. V lost 4 bases and J lost 3; bases outside the gene matches: 4. Germline V gene lookup returns CDR1 MNHEY and CDR2 SVGAGI. The CDR3 DNA reads TGTGCCAGCAGTTCCCGGGACAGGGGGTACTATGGCTACACCTTC. Translated: CASSSRDRGYYGYTF.

The V and J genes are TRBV4-3 and TRBJ1-1; D gene uncertain. CDR3 length: 14 residues. CDR1 and CDR2 (germline): LGHNA, YSLEER. V lost 5 bases and J 4 bases, leaving 14 bases between the germline ends. The CDR3, as DNA: TGCGCCAGCAGCGTAGGAGGGCGAGCCACTGAAGCTTTCTTT. Its translation: CASSVGGRATEAFF.

The rearrangement joins TRBV6-5 to TRBJ1-4; D is unclear. The V gene's germline CDR1 is MNHEY and CDR2 SVGAGI. This CDR3 comprises 16 residues. Trimming left V 2 bases short and J 0 bases short, with 10 bases between. The CDR3: CASSYPRAATNEKLFF. In nucleotides, the CDR3 is TGTGCCAGCAGTTACCCAAGGGCTGCAACTAATGAAAAACTGTTTTTT.

This sequence joins TRBV15 and TRBJ1-4; D gene unclear. V was pared by 3 bases and J by 8 bases, with 13 bases between. Looked up from germline, CDR1 is LNHNV and CDR2 is YYDKDF (reference sequence). The CDR3 consists of 14 residues. The CDR3 spells CATSSGIGREKLFF. Here the CDR3 DNA reads TGTGCCACCAGCAGTGGTATCGGGAGGGAAAAACTGTTTTTT.

The genes are TRBV6-6 and TRBJ2-1, with 8 nucleotides matching TRBD2. Per the germline V gene, CDR1 is MNHNY and CDR2 is SVGAGI (reference sequence). This CDR3 is 16 amino acids long. V dropped 6 bases and J dropped 0; count of bases not matched to a gene: 7. The DNA of the CDR3 is TGTGCCAGCAGCTCCGGGACTAGGAGCTCCTACAATGAGCAGTTCTTC. Translated, it gives CASSSGTRSSYNEQFF.

This clone showed up just a few times. A read error may account for a junction end that differs from germline. V is TRBV4-2 and J is TRBJ2-7, with 8 bases fitting TRBD1. Germline V gene lookup returns CDR1 LGHNA and CDR2 YNFKEQ. CDR3 length: 18 residues. CDR3 DNA sequence: TGTGCCAGCACCCAACACGACTGGGGGACAGGCAAACCTTACGAGCAGTACTTC. Translated: CASTQHDWGTGKPYEQYF.

V is TRBV14 and J is TRBJ1-4, with D uncertain. Trimming shortened V by 0 bases and J by 5 bases, and 4 bases separated the two germline ends. Germline V gene lookup returns CDR1 SGHDN and CDR2 FVKESK. The CDR3 is 13 residues long. The CDR3 protein is CASSQDLNEKLFF. CDR3 bases: TGTGCCAGCAGCCAAGACTTAAATGAAAAACTGTTTTTT. The full variable domain, with the rest looked up from reference TRBV14 and TRBJ1-4, is EAGVTQFPSHSVIEKGQTVTLRCDPISGHDNLYWYRRVMGKEIKFLLHFVKESKQDESGMPNNRFLAERTGGTYSTLKVQPAELEDSGVYFCASSQDLNEKLFFGSGTQLSVL.

The J gene is TRBJ1-2, the V gene TRBV15; possibly TRBD1 for D (5 bases). There are 16 residues in the CDR3. CDR1 LNHNV and CDR2 YYDKDF come from the germline V gene (reference sequence). Trimming removed 0 bases from V and 3 bases from J, with 14 bases in between. The CDR3, as DNA: TGTGCCACCAGCAGAGATTTGGGGCGAGACGACTATGGCTACACCTTC. It encodes CATSRDLGRDDYGYTF.

The chain has TRBV4-1 and TRBJ2-7; no definite D call. From germline, CDR1 is MGHRA and CDR2 YSYEKL. The CDR3 has 13 residues. V was cut by 1 base and J by 0 bases, with 4 bases left in between. The CDR3 protein is CASSQGVSYEQYF. DNA for the CDR3: TGCGCCAGCAGCCAAGGGGTCTCCTACGAGCAGTACTTC.

This clone was picked up a small number of times. The chain combines TRBV5-6 with TRBJ1-1; no reliable D call. The V gene's germline CDR1 is SGHDT and CDR2 YYEEEE. The V gene lost 1 base and the J gene lost 6 bases, with 13 bases spanning the gap. This CDR3 has 14 residues. The CDR3 region has the DNA TGTGCCAGCAGCTTGTTTCCGGGTGGAGCTGAAGCTTTCTTT. Its translation is CASSLFPGGAEAFF.

The V and J genes are TRBV6-5 and TRBJ2-1; TRBD2 agrees at 9 bases. Looked up from germline, CDR1 is MNHEY and CDR2 is SVGAGI. With V trimmed by 5 bases and J by 2 bases, 4 bases remained unmatched. The CDR3 has 15 residues. The CDR3 nucleotides are TGTGCCAGCAGTCTGACTAGCGGAGCCTACAATGAGCAGTTCTTC. This gives the protein CASSLTSGAYNEQFF.

The rearrangement links TRBV13 to TRBJ1-4; no firm D call. Per the germline V gene, CDR1 is PRHDT and CDR2 is FYEKMQ (reference sequence). The CDR3 is 14 residues long. V gave up 0 bases and J gave up 9 bases, with 11 bases separating them. The CDR3 DNA reads TGTGCCAGCAGCTTAGGAGGGTCGTCTAAAAAACTGTTTTTT. Protein product: CASSLGGSSKKLFF.

This clone was seen just once. V gene TRBV2 combines with J gene TRBJ1-5; 7 bases are a match to TRBD1. The V gene end was trimmed by 7 bases and the J gene end by 0 bases; junction bases not matched to a gene: 3. This CDR3 is built from 14 residues. Germline V CDR1 and CDR2: SNHLY, FYNNEI. In nucleotides, the CDR3 is TGTGCCAGCACGGGACAGACTAGCAATCAGCCCCAGCATTTT. It encodes CASTGQTSNQPQHF.

In this sample, this clone turned up once. The chain links TRBV7-2 to TRBJ2-4, with 9 bases matching TRBD2. Per the germline V gene, CDR1 is SGHTA and CDR2 is FQGNSA. Unmatched junction bases numbered 9, after V lost 6 bases and J lost 3 bases. This CDR3 is built from 16 residues. This CDR3 reads CASSTPLAGIKNIQYF. CDR3 DNA sequence: TGTGCCAGCAGTACGCCCCTAGCGGGGATCAAAAACATTCAGTACTTC. The full variable domain, completed using reference TRBV7-2 and TRBJ2-4, is GAGVSQSPSNKVTEKGKDVELRCDPISGHTALYWYRQSLGQGLEFLIYFQGNSAPDKSGLPSDRFSAERTGGSVSTLTIQRTQQEDSAVYLCASSTPLAGIKNIQYFGAGTRLSVL.

This chain connects TRBV29-1 to TRBJ2-7, with TRBD1 matching 7 bases. Germline V gives CDR1 SQVTM, CDR2 ANQGSEA. CDR3 length: 13 residues. With V trimmed by 4 bases and J by 7 bases, 10 bases remained unmatched. The CDR3, as DNA: TGCAGCGTTGGTTATGGGACAGCCTCGGAGCAGTACTTC. Amino acids: CSVGYGTASEQYF.

The chain recombines TRBV3-1 (or the pseudogene TRBV3-2) with TRBJ1-3; D uncertain. The CDR3 consists of 15 residues. V lost 5 bases and J lost 0, with 11 bases in between. Germline V gene data show CDR1 as LGHDT and CDR2 as YNNKEL (reference sequence). CDR3 coding DNA: TGTGCCAGCAGCAGCGGCGCAGCCTCTGGAAACACCATATATTTT. It specifies CASSSGAASGNTIYF.

A single count supports this clone. The chain has TRBV11-2 and TRBJ2-3; 13 positions agree with TRBD2. Germline CDR1 SGHAT, CDR2 FQNNGV. The CDR3 loop spans 16 amino acids. V dropped 5 bases and J dropped 3; count of bases not matched to a gene: 5. The CDR3 reads CASSPGTSGATDTQYF. The CDR3 DNA follows: TGTGCCAGCAGCCCGGGGACTAGCGGGGCAACAGATACGCAGTATTTT.

The V call is TRBV18, the J call TRBJ1-2, with D tentatively TRBD1 (6 bases). Deletions cut 6 bases from V and 4 bases from J, with 12 bases between. The germline V gene has CDR1 KGHSH and CDR2 LQKENI. This CDR3 is 13 amino acids long. CDR3 bases: TGTGCCAGCTCCCCCGGGACAAGCTATGGCTACACCTTC. It encodes CASSPGTSYGYTF.

This chain links TRBV4-2 with TRBJ2-2; maybe TRBD2 (5 bases). Germline CDR1 is LGHNA and CDR2 is YNFKEQ. Trimming left V 8 bases short and J 5 bases short, with 12 bases between. The CDR3 consists of 13 residues. The CDR3 DNA reads TGTGCCAGCCGAGGGTTAAGGACCGGGGAGCTGTTTTTT. It translates to CASRGLRTGELFF.

The V and J genes are TRBV4-3 and TRBJ2-2; 10 bases are shared with TRBD2. J gave up 9 bases and V 0 bases, and 7 bases lay outside the gene matches. There are 16 residues in the CDR3. Germline CDR1 is LGHNA and CDR2 is YSLEER. The CDR3 spells CASSQDSGGLRRELFF. The CDR3 coding sequence is TGCGCCAGCAGCCAAGATAGCGGGGGGCTTCGTAGGGAGCTGTTTTTT.

The V call is TRBV12-3 or TRBV12-4, the J call TRBJ1-1; unclear D gene. Trimming took off 7 bases at V and 8 bases at J, with 14 bases between the two ends. The CDR3 is 12 residues long. CDR3 bases: TGTGCCAGCACCAAACCACCCGGAGAAGCTTTCTTT. Residues: CASTKPPGEAFF.

V and J are TRBV11-2 and TRBJ1-4; TRBD1 matches 8 bases. The germline V gene has CDR1 SGHAT and CDR2 FQNNGV. The CDR3 sequence is 14 residues long. The V segment lost 4 bases and the J segment 7 bases; nucleotides outside the gene matches: 5. The CDR3 sequence: CASSYGQGAEKLFF. Written as DNA, the CDR3 is TGTGCCAGCAGCTACGGACAGGGAGCTGAAAAACTGTTTTTT.

In nucleotides, the CDR3 is TGTGCCAGCAGTCGCGCGGGACTCAGGCCCTACAATGAGCAGTTCTTC. It translates to CASSRAGLRPYNEQFF. The chain is built from TRBV7-6 and TRBJ2-1; possible D gene TRBD2, 6 bases. V lost 6 bases to trimming and J lost 2 bases, with 17 bases between them. The CDR3 contains 16 residues. The germline V gene has CDR1 SGHVS and CDR2 FNYEAQ.

This chain joins TRBV13 and TRBJ2-5; D possibly corresponds to TRBD1 (6 bases). Germline values: CDR1 PRHDT, CDR2 FYEKMQ (reference sequence). V lost 1 base and J lost 5, with 14 bases in between. The CDR3 runs to 15 residues. The CDR3 DNA is TGTGCCAGCAGCTTAGCCCTCGGACAGCGGGAGACCCAGTACTTC. Its protein is CASSLALGQRETQYF.

This clone has just one count. The gene calls are TRBV5-1 and TRBJ1-1, with TRBD1 matching 8 bases. With 4 bases clipped from V and 4 bases from J, the junction kept 6 bases outside the gene matches. The CDR3 contains 14 residues. CDR1 and CDR2 from the germline V gene are SGHRS and YFSETQ. The CDR3 protein is CASSTGTGITEAFF. The CDR3 DNA reads TGCGCCAGCAGCACCGGGACAGGTATCACTGAAGCTTTCTTT.